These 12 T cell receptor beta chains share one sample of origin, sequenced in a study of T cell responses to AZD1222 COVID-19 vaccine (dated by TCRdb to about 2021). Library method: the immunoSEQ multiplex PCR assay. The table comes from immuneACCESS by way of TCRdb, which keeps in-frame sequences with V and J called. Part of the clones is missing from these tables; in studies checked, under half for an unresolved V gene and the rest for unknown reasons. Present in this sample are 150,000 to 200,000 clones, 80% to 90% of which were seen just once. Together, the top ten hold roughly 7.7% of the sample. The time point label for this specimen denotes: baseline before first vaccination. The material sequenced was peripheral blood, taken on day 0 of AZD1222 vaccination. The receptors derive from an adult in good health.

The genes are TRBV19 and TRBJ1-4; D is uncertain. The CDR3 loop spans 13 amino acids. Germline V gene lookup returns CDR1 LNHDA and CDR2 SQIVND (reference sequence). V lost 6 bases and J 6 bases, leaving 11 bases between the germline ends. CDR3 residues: CASSRREYEKLFF. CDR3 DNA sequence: TGTGCCAGTAGCAGAAGGGAGTATGAAAAACTGTTTTTT.

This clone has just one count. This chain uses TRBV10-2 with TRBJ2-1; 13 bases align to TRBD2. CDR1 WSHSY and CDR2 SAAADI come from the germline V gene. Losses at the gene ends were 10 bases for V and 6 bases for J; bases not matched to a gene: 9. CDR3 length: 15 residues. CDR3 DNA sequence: TGCGCCACCCGACTCGGGACTAGCGGGGCCAATGAGCAGTTCTTC. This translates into CATRLGTSGANEQFF.

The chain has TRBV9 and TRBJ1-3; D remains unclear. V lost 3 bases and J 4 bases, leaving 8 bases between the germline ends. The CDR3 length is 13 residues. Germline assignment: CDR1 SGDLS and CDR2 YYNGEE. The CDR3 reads CASSDGSGNTIYF. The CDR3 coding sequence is TGTGCCAGCAGCGACGGGAGCGGAAACACCATATATTTT. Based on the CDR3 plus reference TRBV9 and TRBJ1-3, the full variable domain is DSGVTQTPKHLITATGQRVTLRCSPRSGDLSVYWYQQSLDQGLQFLIQYYNGEERAKGNILERFSAQQFPDLHSELNLSSLELGDSALYFCASSDGSGNTIYFGEGSWLTVV.

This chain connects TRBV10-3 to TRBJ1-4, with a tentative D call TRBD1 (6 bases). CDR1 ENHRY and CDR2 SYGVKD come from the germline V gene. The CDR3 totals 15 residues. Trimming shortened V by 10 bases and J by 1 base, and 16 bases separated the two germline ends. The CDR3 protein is CATGQLGVTNEKLFF. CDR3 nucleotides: TGTGCCACAGGACAGTTGGGTGTAACTAATGAAAAACTGTTTTTT.

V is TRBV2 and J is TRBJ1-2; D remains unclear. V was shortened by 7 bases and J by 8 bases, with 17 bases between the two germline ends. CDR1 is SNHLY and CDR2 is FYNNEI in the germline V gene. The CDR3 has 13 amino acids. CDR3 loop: CASNEVDTRGYTF. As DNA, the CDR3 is TGTGCCAGCAATGAGGTGGATACTCGAGGCTACACCTTC.

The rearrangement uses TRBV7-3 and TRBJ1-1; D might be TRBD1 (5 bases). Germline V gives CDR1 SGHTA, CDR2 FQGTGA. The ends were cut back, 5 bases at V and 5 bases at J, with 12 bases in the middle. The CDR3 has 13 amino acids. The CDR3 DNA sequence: TGTGCCAGCAGCCCGGGACCCGGGACTGAAGCTTTCTTT. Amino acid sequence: CASSPGPGTEAFF.

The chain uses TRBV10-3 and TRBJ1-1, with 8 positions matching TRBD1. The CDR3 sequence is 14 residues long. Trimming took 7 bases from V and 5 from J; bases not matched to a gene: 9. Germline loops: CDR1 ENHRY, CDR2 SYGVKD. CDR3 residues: CAIKPDRGETEAFF. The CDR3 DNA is TGTGCCATCAAACCAGACAGGGGAGAAACTGAAGCTTTCTTT.

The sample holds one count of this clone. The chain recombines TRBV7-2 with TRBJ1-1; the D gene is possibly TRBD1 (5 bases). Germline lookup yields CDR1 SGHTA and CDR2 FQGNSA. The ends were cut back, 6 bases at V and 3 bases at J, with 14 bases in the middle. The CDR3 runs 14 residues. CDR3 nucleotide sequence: TGTGCCAGCAGAGCCAGGGTGTCTCACACTGAAGCTTTCTTT. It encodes CASRARVSHTEAFF.

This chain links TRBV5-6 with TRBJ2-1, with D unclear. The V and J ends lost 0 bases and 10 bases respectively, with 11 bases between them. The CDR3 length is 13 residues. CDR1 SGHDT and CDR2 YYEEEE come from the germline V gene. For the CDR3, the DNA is TGTGCCAGCAGCTTGGACACGGGTCGGGAGCAGTTCTTC. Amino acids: CASSLDTGREQFF.

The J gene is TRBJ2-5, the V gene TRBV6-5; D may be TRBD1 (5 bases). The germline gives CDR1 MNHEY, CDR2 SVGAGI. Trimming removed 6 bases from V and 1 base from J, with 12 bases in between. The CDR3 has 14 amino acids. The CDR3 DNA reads TGTGCCAGCAGCCCGGACACCTTCCAAGAGACCCAGTACTTC. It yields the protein CASSPDTFQETQYF.

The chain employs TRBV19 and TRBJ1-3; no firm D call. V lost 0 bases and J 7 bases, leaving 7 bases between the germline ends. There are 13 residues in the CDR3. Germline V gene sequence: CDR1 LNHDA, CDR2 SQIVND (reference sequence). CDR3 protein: CASSIDAANTIYF. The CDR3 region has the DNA TGTGCCAGTAGTATAGACGCCGCCAACACCATATATTTT.

CDR3 in DNA: TGTGCCAGCAGCCAAGCAACTAGCGGGGTCTACGAGCAGTACTTC. Its protein is CASSQATSGVYEQYF. The genes are TRBV4-2 and TRBJ2-7, with 10 positions matching TRBD2. There are 15 residues in the CDR3. V shed 1 base and J 3 bases; nucleotides not matched to a gene: 3. CDR1 is LGHNA and CDR2 is YNFKEQ in the germline V gene.